The clone carrying this T cell receptor beta chain was picked up many times. Every patient had bone marrow sampled while the disease was active. Molecular barcoded adaptors covering alpha/delta and beta/gamma chains were used on roughly 370 ng RNA. TCRdb re-derived calls from the reads in MiXCR, one entry per CDR3 protein. The sample carries fewer than 100,000 distinct CDR3 sequences, 12% recorded once. The sample belongs to a study of read filtering for tumor transcriptome and immune sequencing. Germline CDR1 reads SGHRS; CDR2 reads YFSETQ. With V trimmed by 4 bases and J by 8 bases, 6 bases remained unmatched. CDR3 length equals 14 residues.

This TCR was sampled from a donor at least 40 years old with multiple myeloma. Sequencing input: a population of CD138-negative cells sorted from bone marrow. The chain carries TRBV5-1 and TRBJ1-2; 12 bases fit TRBD1. CDR3: CASSPGQGALGYTF. CDR3 nucleotide sequence: TGCGCCAGCAGCCCGGGACAGGGGGCGCTGGGCTACACCTTC.